This TCR beta chain was captured in a study of T cell repertoires in cytomegalovirus infection. TCRdb redid the calling of the reads with MiXCR, one entry per CDR3 protein. The sample includes 200,000 to 250,000 distinct CDR3 sequences, about 38% of them seen just once. With respect to this clonotype: No antigen is known for it. One end of the junction fails to match germline, which may point to a read error.

The material sequenced was CD8+ T cells from cultured PBMCs, taken from culture after CMV antigen stimulation. This clonotype was obtained from a human donor in good health (CMV status not recorded). Some clones in this sample may be carry-over from other donors' samples.

DNA of the CDR3: TGTGCCAGCAGCTTGGTCCCCGTATCATCTCGATACAATGAGCAGTTCTTC. Protein product: CASSLVPVSSRYNEQFF. This chain connects TRBV5-3 to TRBJ2-1; D unclear. TRBV5-3 is reported as an ORF; its role is uncertain. The CDR3 totals 17 residues.